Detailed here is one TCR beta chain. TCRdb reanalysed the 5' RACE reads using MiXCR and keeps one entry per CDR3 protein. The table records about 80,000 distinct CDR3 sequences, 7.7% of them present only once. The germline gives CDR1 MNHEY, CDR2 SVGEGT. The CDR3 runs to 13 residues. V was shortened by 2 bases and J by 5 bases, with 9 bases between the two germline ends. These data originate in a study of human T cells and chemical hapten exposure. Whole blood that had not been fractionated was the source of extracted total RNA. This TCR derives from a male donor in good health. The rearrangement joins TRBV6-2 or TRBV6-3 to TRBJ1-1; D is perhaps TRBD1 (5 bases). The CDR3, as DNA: TGTGCCAGCAGTTACCGGACAAGAACTGAAGCTTTCTTT. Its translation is CASSYRTRTEAFF.